Listed below are T cell receptor beta chains from one sample, sequenced in a study of control samples from healthy donors and cancer patients. TCRdb keeps only in-frame clones here, not all; method: immunoSEQ multiplex PCR. Altogether approximately 170,000 clones are present, 92% being singletons, with the ten largest covering 0.68%. The material sequenced was blood. The receptors were gathered from a woman in her 30s in good health. CDR3s include the opening cysteine and the closing phenylalanine or tryptophan. Each record gives: J gene, D gene, clone size, V gene, CDR3 protein, CDR3 DNA. D genes are given only for firm matches. Size tells how often a clone was seen (once, few, many) or the class of an expanded clone, and some rows leave it out.

TRBJ2-7,.,.,TRBV5-8,CASSLVGVEQYF,TGTGCCAGCAGCTTGGTCGGGGTCGAGCAGTACTTC
TRBJ2-2,.,.,TRBV6-5,CASTLRGNTGELFF,TGTGCCAGCACCTTACGGGGGAACACCGGGGAGCTGTTTTTT
TRBJ1-1,.,.,TRBV25-1,CASSDPTGMNTEAFF,TGTGCCAGCAGTGACCCGACGGGAATGAACACTGAAGCTTTCTTT
TRBJ1-2,.,.,TRBV6-2/TRBV6-3,CASSPSGADYGYTF,TGTGCCAGCAGTCCCTCGGGGGCTGACTATGGCTACACCTTC
TRBJ2-3,.,.,TRBV6-4,CASSDGGSSDTQYF,TGTGCCAGCAGTGACGGTGGCAGTTCAGATACGCAGTATTTT
TRBJ1-5,TRBD1,.,TRBV29-1,CSVARDRGQPQHF,TGCAGCGTTGCCCGGGACAGGGGACAGCCCCAGCATTTT
TRBJ1-1,.,.,TRBV30,CAWRSTGSGEAFF,TGTGCCTGGAGGTCTACCGGTAGCGGTGAAGCTTTCTTT
TRBJ2-2,.,.,TRBV6-5,CASSYSGANTGELFF,TGTGCCAGCAGTTACTCGGGGGCAAACACCGGGGAGCTGTTTTTT
TRBJ2-7,.,.,TRBV21-1,CASSKGQYEQYF,TGTGCCAGCAGCAAAGGACAATACGAGCAGTACTTC
TRBJ1-1,.,.,TRBV24-1,CATSDPVGTEAFF,TGTGCCACCAGTGACCCGGTCGGGACTGAAGCTTTCTTT
TRBJ2-5,TRBD1,.,TRBV4-1,CASSQGGDREETQYF,TGCGCCAGCAGCCAAGGGGGGGACAGGGAAGAGACCCAGTACTTC
TRBJ2-1,TRBD2,.,TRBV4-1,CASSQGASGRLHEQFF,TGCGCCAGCAGCCAAGGGGCTAGCGGGAGGCTCCATGAGCAGTTCTTC
TRBJ2-3,TRBD2,.,TRBV3-1/TRBV3-2,CASSQNLAGGTDTQYF,TGTGCCAGCAGCCAGAACTTAGCGGGAGGTACAGATACGCAGTATTTT
TRBJ2-6,TRBD1,.,TRBV28,CASSLWTGTGGSGANVLTF,TGTGCCAGCAGTTTATGGACGGGGACAGGGGGCTCTGGGGCCAACGTCCTGACTTTC
TRBJ1-1,.,.,TRBV4-3,CASSQEPGGNTEAFF,TGCGCCAGCAGCCAAGAGCCGGGTGGGAACACTGAAGCTTTCTTT
TRBJ2-3,TRBD2,.,TRBV9,CASSVGDAGGGDTQYF,TGTGCCAGCAGCGTAGGGGATGCGGGAGGGGGAGATACGCAGTATTTT
TRBJ1-1,.,few,TRBV4-3,CASSQGGNTEAFF,TGCGCCAGCAGCCAAGGGGGGAACACTGAAGCTTTCTTT
TRBJ1-5,TRBD1,.,TRBV5-6,CASSFEGARGQPQHF,TGTGCCAGCAGCTTCGAGGGGGCGCGGGGTCAGCCCCAGCATTTT
TRBJ2-7,.,.,TRBV7-8,CASSLGQSSYEQYF,TGTGCCAGCAGCCTGGGGCAGAGCTCCTACGAGCAGTACTTC
TRBJ1-3,.,.,TRBV9,CASSVKRRGLGGNTIYF,TGTGCCAGCAGCGTAAAGCGGAGAGGGCTAGGTGGAAACACCATATATTTT
TRBJ1-1,.,.,TRBV28,CASSPRGAIITRTEAFF,TGTGCCAGCAGTCCCCGGGGGGCCATCATTACAAGGACTGAAGCTTTCTTT
TRBJ2-7,.,.,TRBV5-1,CASSQSQGSTYEQYF,TGCGCCAGCAGTCAGAGTCAGGGAAGTACCTACGAGCAGTACTTC
TRBJ2-5,.,few,TRBV2,CASHTSLGAQYF,TGTGCCAGCCATACTAGCCTCGGGGCCCAGTACTTC
TRBJ1-6,.,.,TRBV19,CASTRGMTETSPLHF,TGTGCCAGTACAAGAGGGATGACCGAGACCTCACCCCTCCACTTT
TRBJ1-6,TRBD1,.,TRBV28,CASVSRDRYNSPLHF,TGTGCCAGCGTGTCCCGGGACAGATATAATTCACCCCTCCACTTT
TRBJ1-3,.,.,TRBV18,CASSPRAGGNTIYF,TGTGCCAGCTCACCCAGGGCGGGCGGAAACACCATATATTTT
TRBJ2-3,.,.,TRBV7-9,CASSLGVTASTDTQYF,TGTGCCAGCAGCTTGGGAGTTACCGCTAGCACAGATACGCAGTATTTT